This T cell receptor beta chain was profiled in a study of beta chain features in type 1 diabetes. Whole-study findings and limits: Researchers reported that naive, central memory and Treg TCRB repertoires appeared more similar in patients than in healthy donors.

Every bit of the isolated RNA underwent reverse transcription, so sequencing read expressed TCRB transcripts. Some clones are missing from TCRdb's copy, which holds only in-frame ones; the method was immunoSEQ multiplex PCR. The sample lists some 180,000 clones; about 12% were seen once. A sort by CD45RO/CCR7/CD25/CD127/CD95/CD27 yielded CD4+ naive, central memory, regulatory and stem cell-like memory cells. CDR1 SNHLY and CDR2 FYNNEI come from the germline V gene. Trimming pared 2 bases from V and 4 bases from J, leaving 8 bases between. This CDR3 is 14 amino acids long. The sample holds a few counts of this clone. Its antigen is unknown.

This clonotype was sampled from a woman aged 18-35 years in good health. Sequenced: central memory CD4+ T cells from blood. V gene TRBV2 combines with J gene TRBJ2-2; a possible D gene is TRBD2 (5 bases). The CDR3, as DNA: TGTGCCAGCAGTGAATCGGGGTTCACCGGGGAGCTGTTTTTT. Its translation is CASSESGFTGELFF. The full variable domain, completed using reference TRBV2 and TRBJ2-2, is EPEVTQTPSHQVTQMGQEVILRCVPISNHLYFYWYRQILGQKVEFLVSFYNNEISEKSEIFDDQFSVERPDGSNFTLKIRSTKLEDSAMYFCASSESGFTGELFFGEGSRLTVL.